This T cell receptor beta chain was retrieved from a study of PD-L1 blockade in urothelial cancer. Study context: About 90% of the 29 patients were males with bladder-origin urothelial cancer. Typically, measured as a median, blood samples had over 120,000 T cells.

Measured with immunoSEQ multiplex PCR; TCRdb has only the in-frame clones, and not every one. The table includes more than 45,000 clones, roughly four fifths detected once. Documented time point: pretreatment peripheral blood. The sequence derives from an older man with urothelial cancer. The sample consisted of PBMCs, taken around atezolizumab (anti-PD-L1) treatment.

As DNA, the CDR3 is TGTGCCAGCAGAGTGACTAGCGGGAGAGCAGATACGCAGTATTTT. Translated, it gives CASRVTSGRADTQYF. J is TRBJ2-3 and V is TRBV2; 12 bases map to TRBD2. CDR1 SNHLY and CDR2 FYNNEI come from the germline V gene. V dropped 6 bases and J dropped 4; count of bases not matched to a gene: 5. The CDR3 totals 15 residues.